These 15 T cell receptor beta chains were sequenced from one sample in a study of glioma-infiltrating T cells after dendritic cell vaccination. TCRdb's copy holds only in-frame clones and misses some; the assay was immunoSEQ multiplex PCR. The sample contains about 64,000 clones, approximately 85% of which appear only once. This material consisted of blood, taken before dendritic cell vaccination. The receptors stem from a human donor with glioblastoma.

J is TRBJ2-5 and V is TRBV5-1; 10 bases match TRBD1. The length of the CDR3 is 14 residues. The ends lost 5 bases at V and 5 bases at J; junction bases unmatched: 6. Germline V gene data show CDR1 as SGHRS and CDR2 as YFSETQ. Here the CDR3 reads CASRLGQGGETQYF. In nucleotides, the CDR3 is TGCGCCAGCAGGCTTGGACAGGGGGGGGAGACCCAGTACTTC.

Notes on this clone: The junction does not match germline at one end; this may be a read error. This chain connects TRBV11-2 to TRBJ1-1; D remains ambiguous. CDR1 is SGHAT and CDR2 is FQNNGV in the germline V gene. The CDR3 spans 13 residues. The CDR3, as DNA: TGTGCCAGCAGCCTAGAAGGAGGGTTAGAAGCTTTCTTT. This translates into CASSLEGGLEAFF.

This clone was recorded only once. CDR3 nucleotides: TGTGCCAGCAGCTTGGGGACAGGGAACGAAAAACTGTTTTTT. It encodes CASSLGTGNEKLFF. The chain carries TRBV5-5 and TRBJ1-4; the match to TRBD1 covers 8 bases. The CDR3 has 14 residues. V lost 0 bases to trimming and J lost 8 bases; unmatched junction nucleotides: 3. The germline gives CDR1 SGHKS, CDR2 YYEKEE (reference sequence).

This chain links TRBV29-1 with TRBJ1-5, with TRBD1 identical over 9 bases. This CDR3 is 14 amino acids long. CDR1 and CDR2 from the germline V gene are SQVTM and ANQGSEA. The V segment lost 7 bases and the J segment 4 bases; nucleotides outside the gene matches: 8. The CDR3 loop is CSAVGTGNNQPQHF. DNA of the CDR3: TGCAGCGCTGTTGGGACAGGGAATAATCAGCCCCAGCATTTT.

V and J are TRBV7-2 and TRBJ2-7, with 8 bases matching TRBD1. The V and J ends lost 4 bases and 6 bases, in that order; junction bases with no gene match: 8. The CDR3 has 14 residues. Germline CDR1 reads SGHTA; CDR2 reads FQGNSA. CDR3 sequence (DNA): TGTGCCAGCAGCTCACCCAGGGGGCAGTTCGAGCAGTACTTC. This gives the protein CASSSPRGQFEQYF.

The V and J genes are TRBV10-3 and TRBJ1-2; 7 nucleotides line up with TRBD1. The CDR3 has 12 residues. Germline V CDR1 and CDR2: ENHRY, SYGVKD. The junction had 8 bases not matched to a gene; V was cut back by 10 bases and J by 6 bases. CDR3 region: CATVDRADGYTF. In nucleotides, the CDR3 is TGTGCCACCGTTGACAGGGCAGATGGCTACACCTTC.

V is TRBV5-6 and J is TRBJ2-1, with TRBD2 matching over 8 bases. This CDR3 has 14 amino acids. The germline V gene encodes CDR1 SGHDT and CDR2 YYEEEE. J gave up 2 bases and V 2 bases, and 0 bases lay outside the gene matches. The CDR3 region is CASSFSGAYNEQFF. DNA of the CDR3: TGTGCCAGCAGCTTTAGCGGGGCCTACAATGAGCAGTTCTTC.

CDR3 in DNA: TGTGCCAGCTCGGGGGGGCTGCGTGCCTATGGCTACACCTTC. Amino acid sequence: CASSGGLRAYGYTF. V gene TRBV19 combines with J gene TRBJ1-2; tentative D call: TRBD1 (6 bases). The CDR3 extends over 14 amino acids. The V and J ends lost 9 bases and 4 bases respectively, with 18 bases between them. Germline V CDR1 and CDR2: LNHDA, SQIVND (reference sequence).

The chain joins TRBV9 to TRBJ2-1, with 14 bases matching TRBD2. Trimming cost V 2 bases and J 5 bases; bases outside gene matches: 12. The CDR3 runs 19 residues. Germline lookup yields CDR1 SGDLS and CDR2 YYNGEE. CDR3 protein: CASSVALPPTSGGDNEQFF. As DNA, the CDR3 is TGTGCCAGCAGCGTTGCCCTACCGCCGACTAGCGGGGGGGACAATGAGCAGTTCTTC.

A single count supports this clone. This chain uses TRBV9 with TRBJ2-5, with D possibly being TRBD1 (6 bases). The germline gives CDR1 SGDLS, CDR2 YYNGEE. CDR3 length: 16 amino acids. V gave up 3 bases and J gave up 7 bases, with 22 bases separating them. CDR3 coding DNA: TGTGCCAGCAGCGCAGATCCCGGGACAACCCTAGGGACCCAGTACTTC. Amino acids: CASSADPGTTLGTQYF.

The rearrangement links TRBV5-1 to TRBJ2-3; 12 nucleotides agree with TRBD2. The germline gives CDR1 SGHRS, CDR2 YFSETQ. The CDR3 covers 18 residues. V dropped 0 bases and J dropped 2; count of bases not matched to a gene: 7. The CDR3 loop reads CASSLARSSGGATDTQYF. For the CDR3, the DNA is TGCGCCAGCAGCTTGGCCAGGTCTAGCGGGGGGGCCACAGATACGCAGTATTTT.

This clone appeared a single time. This sequence joins TRBV2 and TRBJ1-5; no reliable D call. The CDR3 length is 15 residues. The ends were cut back, 8 bases at V and 2 bases at J, with 16 bases in the middle. Germline CDR1 and CDR2: SNHLY and FYNNEI. The CDR3 DNA is TGTGCCAGCGCTCGGTCTTCCGGAGGCAATCAGCCCCAGCATTTT. The encoded protein is CASARSSGGNQPQHF.

DNA for the CDR3: TGTGCCAGCAGGTCCGGGGTGGGCTACGAGCAGTACTTC. It specifies CASRSGVGYEQYF. The chain uses TRBV28 and TRBJ2-7; perhaps TRBD2 as D (5 bases). In germline, CDR1 is MDHEN, CDR2 SYDVKM. V was cut by 6 bases and J by 3 bases, with 12 bases left in between. CDR3 size: 13 residues.

V and J are TRBV5-6 and TRBJ2-7; 10 bases map to TRBD1. V dropped 4 bases and J dropped 8; count of bases not matched to a gene: 9. This CDR3 is built from 14 residues. The germline V gene encodes CDR1 SGHDT and CDR2 YYEEEE. The CDR3: CASSLTGTGDQQYF. The CDR3 nucleotides are TGTGCCAGCAGCCTAACCGGGACAGGGGACCAGCAGTACTTC.

The chain recombines TRBV6-1 with TRBJ1-1; TRBD1 is a possible D gene (5 bases). This CDR3 has 11 residues. CDR1 is MNHNS and CDR2 is SASEGT in the germline V gene. The V and J ends lost 0 bases and 10 bases respectively, with 6 bases between them. CDR3 in amino acids: CASSEAQGAFF. Written as DNA, the CDR3 is TGTGCCAGCAGTGAAGCTCAGGGAGCTTTCTTT.